Below, 18 T cell receptor beta chains from the same sample are listed, as sequenced in a study of cytomegalovirus exposure and HLA in healthy donors. The method was immunoSEQ multiplex PCR; TCRdb's version includes in-frame clones alone and lacks a portion of them. This table holds 90,000 to 110,000 clones, roughly 90% found once. Sequencing used PBMCs. The source of these receptors is a woman under 30 in good health and CMV-seronegative.

The V and J genes are TRBV7-8 and TRBJ2-3, with 8 bases that match TRBD1. The CDR3 length is 15 residues. CDR1 is SGHVS, CDR2 FQNEAQ, per germline. After removal of 5 bases from V and 0 bases from J, the junction contained 4 bases not matched to a gene. The CDR3 sequence: CASSGRDRSTDTQYF. CDR3 nucleotides: TGTGCCAGCAGCGGCCGGGACAGGAGCACAGATACGCAGTATTTT.

The chain has TRBV18 and TRBJ2-3; 8 positions match TRBD2. CDR3 length equals 15 residues. The V gene's germline CDR1 is KGHSH and CDR2 LQKENI. Trimming removed 1 base from V and 6 bases from J; junction bases left unmatched: 6. DNA of the CDR3: TGTGCCAGCTCACCACTTCAACGGGGGGGGGATACGCAGTATTTT. Protein: CASSPLQRGGDTQYF.

CDR3 region: CASTHAGSGWVDEQFF. The CDR3 DNA is TGTGCCAGCACCCACGCCGGTAGCGGATGGGTGGATGAGCAGTTCTTC. The chain uses TRBV28 and TRBJ2-1, with D perhaps TRBD2 (6 bases). CDR1 is MDHEN, CDR2 SYDVKM, per germline. The CDR3 extends over 16 amino acids. The V and J ends lost 7 bases and 8 bases respectively, with 24 bases between them.

The rearrangement joins TRBV7-3 to TRBJ2-1, with 10 bases matching TRBD2. The germline CDR1 and CDR2 sequences are SGHTA and FQGTGA. CDR3 size: 16 residues. Trimming took 5 bases from V and 6 from J; bases not matched to a gene: 10. The CDR3 DNA follows: TGTGCCAGCAGCCCCGGTGGGACTAGCGCCCTCAATGAGCAGTTCTTC. The encoded protein is CASSPGGTSALNEQFF.

The chain joins TRBV7-2 to TRBJ1-5; possible D gene TRBD1, 6 bases. The CDR3 loop spans 13 amino acids. Germline loops: CDR1 SGHTA, CDR2 FQGNSA. Between the trimmed V and J ends, which lost 2 bases and 5 bases, there was a span of 7 bases. The CDR3 loop reads CASSLQGYQPQHF. CDR3 nucleotides: TGTGCCAGCAGCTTACAGGGGTATCAGCCCCAGCATTTT.

This rearrangement joins TRBV18 to TRBJ2-1; weak D call: TRBD2 (7 bases). The CDR3 is made up of 16 amino acids. The V and J ends lost 3 bases and 3 bases respectively, with 15 bases between them. The germline CDR1 and CDR2 sequences are KGHSH and LQKENI. Here the CDR3 DNA reads TGTGCCAGCTCACCCCCCGGGGGGCGCGTCTACAATGAGCAGTTCTTC. Encoded protein: CASSPPGGRVYNEQFF.

This rearrangement joins TRBV28 to TRBJ1-4, with D unresolved. Deletions cut 3 bases from V and 5 bases from J, with 10 bases between. Germline V gene sequence: CDR1 MDHEN, CDR2 SYDVKM. This CDR3 comprises 14 residues. The CDR3 here is CASSLTDYNEKLFF. In DNA, the CDR3 is TGTGCCAGCAGTTTGACGGACTACAATGAAAAACTGTTTTTT.

The chain carries TRBV19 and TRBJ1-6; D gene uncertain. The CDR3 consists of 14 residues. CDR1 and CDR2 from the germline V gene are LNHDA and SQIVND (reference sequence). V gave up 3 bases and J gave up 8 bases, with 11 bases separating them. CDR3: CASSISQSDSPLHF. The CDR3 DNA follows: TGTGCCAGTAGTATTTCACAGTCAGATTCACCCCTCCACTTT.

This chain uses TRBV11-2 with TRBJ2-7, with no clear D. Deletions cut 5 bases from V and 4 bases from J, with 15 bases between. This CDR3 comprises 14 residues. Germline V gene data show CDR1 as SGHAT and CDR2 as FQNNGV. The CDR3 sequence: CASSPTTTPYEQYF. The CDR3 DNA sequence: TGTGCCAGCAGCCCTACTACGACCCCTTACGAGCAGTACTTC.

The chain employs TRBV7-2 and TRBJ1-2; D might be TRBD1 (5 bases). CDR3 length: 12 residues. Trimming removed 5 bases from V and 10 bases from J, with 14 bases in between. The V gene's germline CDR1 is SGHTA and CDR2 FQGNSA. The CDR3 sequence: CASSPGGGLYTF. In DNA form, the CDR3 reads TGTGCCAGCAGCCCCGGTGGGGGACTCTACACCTTC.

This chain links TRBV28 with TRBJ2-7, with D unclear. This CDR3 has 12 residues. Trimming removed 2 bases at V and 6 bases at J, with 8 bases between. CDR1 and CDR2 (germline): MDHEN, SYDVKM. The CDR3 DNA sequence: TGTGCCAGCAGTTTAGCGCCGTTCGAGCAGTACTTC. It yields the protein CASSLAPFEQYF.

This clone was counted only a few times. The V call is TRBV28, the J call TRBJ2-1, with 11 nucleotides matching TRBD2. Germline CDR1 reads MDHEN; CDR2 reads SYDVKM. This CDR3 region has 16 residues. The J segment lost 8 bases and the V segment lost 3 bases, leaving 9 bases of the junction unmatched. As DNA, the CDR3 is TGTGCCAGCAGTTTCGTAGCGGGAGGGTCTCGGGATGAGCAGTTCTTC. As protein: CASSFVAGGSRDEQFF.

The chain employs TRBV18 and TRBJ2-6; 11 positions agree with TRBD1. V trimming: 5 bases; J trimming: 1 base; junction bases outside the gene matches: 4. Germline V gene sequence: CDR1 KGHSH, CDR2 LQKENI. The CDR3 is made up of 17 amino acids. CDR3 residues: CASSSGTGGSGANVLTF. DNA for the CDR3: TGTGCCAGCTCATCCGGGACAGGGGGATCTGGGGCCAACGTCCTGACTTTC.

This CDR3 reads CASSLSGFHEQYF. In nucleotides, the CDR3 is TGTGCCAGCAGTTTATCAGGGTTCCACGAGCAGTACTTC. The chain links TRBV28 to TRBJ2-7; D is possibly TRBD1 (5 bases). CDR1 and CDR2 from the germline V gene are MDHEN and SYDVKM. Trimming removed 1 base at V and 5 bases at J, with 9 bases between. The CDR3 has 13 residues.

In this sample, this clone turned up a few times. This chain uses TRBV6-4 with TRBJ1-1; a weak D match, TRBD1 (6 bases). V was trimmed by 7 bases and J by 7 bases, leaving 13 bases between them. Germline V gene data show CDR1 as MRHNA and CDR2 as SNTAGT. The CDR3 length is 12 residues. DNA for the CDR3: TGTGCCAGCACCGACAGGCTAGGTGAAGCTTTCTTT. It yields the protein CASTDRLGEAFF.

This clone was seen once. The rearrangement joins TRBV28 to TRBJ1-2, with D perhaps TRBD1 (6 bases). Trimming left V 5 bases short and J 4 bases short, with 14 bases between. The CDR3 extends over 14 amino acids. CDR1 and CDR2 from the germline V gene are MDHEN and SYDVKM. The CDR3 DNA reads as TGTGCCAGCAGTCGGGGGGCCCGGCTCTATGGCTACACCTTC. It specifies CASSRGARLYGYTF.

The gene calls are TRBV28 and TRBJ2-1, with D maybe TRBD2 (6 bases). V was clipped by 5 bases and J by 3 bases, with 14 bases between them. The CDR3 is 15 residues long. Germline loops: CDR1 MDHEN, CDR2 SYDVKM. The CDR3 DNA sequence: TGTGCCAGCAGTGGGGTGGGAGGTGACTACAATGAGCAGTTCTTC. It yields the protein CASSGVGGDYNEQFF.

The J gene is TRBJ2-5, the V gene TRBV7-2, with a possible D match to TRBD1 (6 bases). V gave up 4 bases and J gave up 7 bases, with 13 bases separating them. CDR3 length: 13 amino acids. CDR1 is SGHTA and CDR2 is FQGNSA in the germline V gene. The CDR3 DNA sequence: TGTGCCAGCAGCTCACAGGGTATAGGGACCCAGTACTTC. Residues: CASSSQGIGTQYF.